Reported below is one T cell receptor beta chain. Germline V lookup: CDR1 LGHDT, CDR2 YNNKEL (reference sequence). Trimming pared 1 base from V and 1 base from J, leaving 11 bases between. There are 15 residues in the CDR3. The sample comes from a study of blood T cell repertoires in COVID-19. Across the whole study: Sites across the United States, Italy and Spain contributed samples from acute and convalescent COVID-19.

Method: immunoSEQ multiplex PCR; TCRdb's copy keeps in-frame clones and lacks some. The profile shows tens of thousands of clones, about nine tenths of them singletons. The sequence was collected from a man aged 40-49 years with acute or convalescent COVID-19. The gene calls are TRBV3-1 (or the pseudogene TRBV3-2) and TRBJ2-7; D might be TRBD2 (5 bases). Input material: peripheral blood. This chain's CDR3 is CASSQGPRGSYEQYF. The CDR3 coding sequence is TGTGCCAGCAGCCAAGGACCACGGGGTTCCTACGAGCAGTACTTC.